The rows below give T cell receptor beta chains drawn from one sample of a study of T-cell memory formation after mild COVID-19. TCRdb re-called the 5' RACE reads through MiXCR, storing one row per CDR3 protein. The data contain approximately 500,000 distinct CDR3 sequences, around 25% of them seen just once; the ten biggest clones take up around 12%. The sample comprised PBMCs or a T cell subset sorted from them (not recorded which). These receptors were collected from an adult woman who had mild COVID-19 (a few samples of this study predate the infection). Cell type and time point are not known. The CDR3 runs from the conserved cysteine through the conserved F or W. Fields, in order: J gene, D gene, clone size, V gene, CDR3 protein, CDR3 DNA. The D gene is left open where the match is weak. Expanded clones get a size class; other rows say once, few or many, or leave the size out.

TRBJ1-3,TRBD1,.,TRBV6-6,CASSDRGQGNTIYF,TGTGCCAGCAGCGACAGGGGGCAAGGAAACACCATATATTTT
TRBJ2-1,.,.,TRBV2,CASSDDRNEQFF,TGTGCCAGCAGTGATGACCGCAATGAGCAGTTCTTC
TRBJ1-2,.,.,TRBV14,CASSQARGPANYGYTF,TGTGCCAGCAGCCAAGCACGGGGGCCGGCTAACTATGGCTACACCTTC
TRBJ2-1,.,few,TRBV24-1,CATSDPGRSGNEQFF,TGTGCCACCAGTGACCCGGGACGGAGCGGGAATGAGCAGTTCTTC
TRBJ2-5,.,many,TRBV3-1,CASSGGTVMFETQYF,TGTGCCAGCAGCGGTGGGACTGTGATGTTCGAGACCCAGTACTTC
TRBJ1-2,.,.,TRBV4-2,CASSPPGAYGYTF,TGTGCCAGCAGCCCCCCGGGGGCCTATGGCTACACCTTC
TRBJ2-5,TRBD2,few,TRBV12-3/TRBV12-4,CASSLAWTSGSFQETQYF,TGTGCCAGCAGTTTAGCTTGGACTAGCGGGAGTTTTCAAGAGACCCAGTACTTC
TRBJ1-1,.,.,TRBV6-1,CASSEDAGLPEAFF,TGTGCCAGCAGTGAAGATGCAGGGTTGCCTGAAGCTTTCTTT
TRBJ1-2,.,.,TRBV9,CASSVAVGVDGYTF,TGTGCCAGCAGCGTAGCGGTAGGGGTGGATGGCTACACCTTC
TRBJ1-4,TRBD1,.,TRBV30,CAWAGTGDEKLFF,TGTGCCTGGGCGGGGACAGGAGATGAAAAACTGTTTTTT
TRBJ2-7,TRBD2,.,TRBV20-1,CSAREGTSATIYEQYF,TGCAGTGCTAGAGAAGGGACTAGCGCCACGATCTACGAGCAGTACTTC
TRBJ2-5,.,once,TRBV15,CATSTYRVSRETQYF,TGTGCCACCAGCACCTACAGGGTTTCAAGAGAGACCCAGTACTTC
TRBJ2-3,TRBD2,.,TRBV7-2,CASSSVAGGGTDTQYF,TGTGCCAGCAGCTCCGTAGCGGGAGGGGGCACAGATACGCAGTATTTT
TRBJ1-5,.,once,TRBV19,CASRMGGAQPQHF,TGTGCCAGTAGAATGGGGGGGGCTCAGCCCCAGCATTTT
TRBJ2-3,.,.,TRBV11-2,CASSSVRLTDTQYF,TGTGCCAGCAGCTCGGTTAGACTCACAGATACGCAGTATTTT
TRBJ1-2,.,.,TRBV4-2,CASSQDREKDGYTF,TGTGCCAGCAGCCAAGACAGGGAAAAGGATGGCTACACCTTC
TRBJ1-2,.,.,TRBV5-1,CASRTDFYGYTF,TGCGCCAGCAGGACCGACTTCTATGGCTACACCTTC
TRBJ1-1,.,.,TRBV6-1,CASSDFLLGTNTEAFF,TGTGCCAGCAGTGATTTCTTACTGGGGACGAACACTGAAGCTTTCTTT
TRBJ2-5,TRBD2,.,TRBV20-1,CSAGTREYPSHF,TGCAGTGCCGGGACTAGAGAGTATCCCTCCCACTTC
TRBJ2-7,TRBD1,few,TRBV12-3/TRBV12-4,CASSPVWDRVYEQYF,TGTGCCAGCAGTCCGGTCTGGGACAGGGTTTACGAGCAGTACTTC
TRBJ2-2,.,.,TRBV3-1,CASSLRQLWTGELFF,TGTGCCAGCAGCCTTCGACAGTTGTGGACCGGGGAGCTGTTTTTT
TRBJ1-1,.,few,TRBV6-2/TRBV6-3,CASSPLRRQNTEAFF,TGTGCCAGCAGCCCCCTCCGGAGGCAGAACACTGAAGCTTTCTTT
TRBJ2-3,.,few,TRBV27,CASSLFGDTDTQYF,TGTGCCAGCAGTTTGTTTGGAGATACAGATACGCAGTATTTT
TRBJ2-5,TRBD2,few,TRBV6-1,CASSFRLAPETQYF,TGTGCCAGCAGCTTTAGACTAGCTCCCGAGACCCAGTACTTC
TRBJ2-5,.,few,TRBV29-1,CSVEGLEGTQYF,TGCAGCGTTGAAGGGCTCGAGGGTACCCAGTACTTC
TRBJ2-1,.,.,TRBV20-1,CSARDPSSSRYYNEQFF,TGCAGTGCTAGAGACCCAAGTAGTTCGCGGTACTACAATGAGCAGTTCTTC
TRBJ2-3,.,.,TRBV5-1,CASSPTGPSTDTQYF,TGCGCCAGCAGCCCGACTGGACCTAGCACAGATACGCAGTATTTT
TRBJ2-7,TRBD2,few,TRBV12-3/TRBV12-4,CASSSWTSGRGEQYF,TGTGCCAGCAGTTCGTGGACTAGCGGGAGGGGTGAGCAGTACTTC
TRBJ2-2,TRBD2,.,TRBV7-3,CASSYLAGGYTGELFF,TGTGCCAGCAGCTACCTAGCGGGGGGGTACACCGGGGAGCTGTTTTTT
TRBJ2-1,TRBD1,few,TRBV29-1,CSAEQGIGGNEQFF,TGCAGCGCTGAACAGGGGATCGGTGGCAATGAGCAGTTCTTC
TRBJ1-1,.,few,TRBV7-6,CASSQRFRAEAFF,TGTGCCAGCAGCCAGCGGTTTCGAGCTGAAGCTTTCTTT
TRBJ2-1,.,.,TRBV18,CASSPITGRAGNEQFF,TGTGCCAGCTCACCCATCACGGGACGCGCGGGTAATGAGCAGTTCTTC
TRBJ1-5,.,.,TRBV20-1,CSATIRDEGVVGNQPQHF,TGCAGTGCTACCATTAGAGACGAGGGGGTAGTTGGCAATCAGCCCCAGCATTTT
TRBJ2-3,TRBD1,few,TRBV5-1,CASSAGTVRGTDTQYF,TGCGCCAGCAGCGCCGGGACAGTGAGGGGCACAGATACGCAGTATTTT
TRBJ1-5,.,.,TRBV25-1,CASSGLSEPQHF,TGTGCCAGCAGTGGACTGAGTGAGCCCCAGCATTTT
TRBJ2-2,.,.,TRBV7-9,CASRLNPNTGELFF,TGTGCCAGCAGGCTGAACCCTAACACCGGGGAGCTGTTTTTT
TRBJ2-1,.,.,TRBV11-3,CASSSRDQSNEQFF,TGTGCCAGCAGCTCCCGGGACCAGAGCAATGAGCAGTTCTTC
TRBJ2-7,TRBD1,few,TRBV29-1,CSGQGSYEQYF,TGCAGCGGACAGGGGTCATACGAGCAGTACTTC
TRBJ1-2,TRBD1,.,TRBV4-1,CASSSTPGQAYGYTF,TGCGCCAGCAGCTCCACACCGGGACAGGCATATGGCTACACCTTC
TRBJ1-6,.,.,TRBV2,CASSENGVPLHF,TGTGCCAGCAGTGAAAACGGGGTTCCCCTCCACTTT
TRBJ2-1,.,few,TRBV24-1,CATSDLKGTYNEQFF,TGTGCCACCAGTGATTTGAAGGGAACCTACAATGAGCAGTTCTTC
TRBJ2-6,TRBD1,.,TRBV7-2,CASSKTGTGANVLTF,TGTGCCAGCAGCAAGACAGGGACAGGGGCCAACGTCCTGACTTTC
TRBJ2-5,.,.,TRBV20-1,CRPGQKETQYF,TGCAGACCAGGACAGAAAGAGACCCAGTACTTC
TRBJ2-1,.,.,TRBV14,CASSQVRGLYFF,TGTGCCAGCAGCCAAGTGAGGGGATTATATTTCTTC
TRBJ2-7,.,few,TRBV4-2,CASSQEAHGYEQYF,TGTGCCAGCAGCCAAGAAGCCCACGGCTACGAGCAGTACTTC
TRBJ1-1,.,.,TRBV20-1,CSALTFGESGYTEAFF,TGCAGTGCCCTTACTTTTGGGGAAAGCGGGTACACTGAAGCTTTCTTT